The 25 T cell receptor beta chains below come from one sample, sequenced in a study of tumor-infiltrating lymphocytes in primary liver carcinoma (dated by TCRdb to between 2016 and 2019). The reads were generated on an Illumina HiSeq 2500. TCRbeta-specific cDNA was reverse-transcribed from approximately 500 ng total RNA using a constant-region primer and ProtoScript II reverse transcriptase. Construction of the TCRbeta libraries relied on three nested rounds of multiplex PCR, following a slightly modified ARM-PCR procedure. Each of the first two PCR rounds ran for about 10 cycles using multiplex TRBV1-TRBV30 forward primers together with a Cbeta reverse primer. TCRdb ran its own pipeline on the public reads, namely fastp trimming at Q25 and MiXCR clone calling, and kept in-frame beta chains. Each CDR3 protein gets just one entry, which takes the most common genes and DNA from the rows behind it. The sample table lists approximately 23,000 distinct CDR3 sequences, over 75% of them with a count of one. Of the sample, approximately 34% falls within the top ten clones.

Without any cell sorting, total RNA and DNA were co-extracted from approximately 22-30 mg of bulk tissue using the AllPrep DNA/RNA mini kit. Sequenced input: liver tumor tissue from sampling region 2. The cell subset or site label on this specimen signifies: tumor region T2, inferior pole. The receptors were sampled from a woman in her thirties with primary liver carcinoma and hepatitis B virus infection.

In regard to this clonotype: Its ends do not fully match the called genes, so a read error is possible. V and J are TRBV4-3 and TRBJ2-7; D call uncertain. The CDR3 consists of 18 residues. CDR1 is LGHNA, CDR2 YSLEER, per germline. Here the CDR3 reads CASSQAVTWGHIGYVQYF. The CDR3 DNA follows: TGCGCCAGCAGCCAAGCTGTGACGTGGGGTCACATTGGCTACGTGCAGTACTTC.

At least ten counts were recorded for this clonotype. The rearrangement joins TRBV4-2 to TRBJ2-1, with D possibly matching TRBD1 (5 bases). V lost 0 bases and J 4 bases, leaving 10 bases between the germline ends. The germline V gene encodes CDR1 LGHNA and CDR2 YNFKEQ. This CDR3 contains 15 residues. This CDR3 is CASSQERDRYNEQFF. The CDR3 DNA sequence: TGTGCCAGCAGCCAAGAGAGAGACAGATACAATGAGCAGTTCTTC.

A word on this clonotype: The junction departs from the called germline gene at one end, perhaps through a read error. This chain joins TRBV4-3 and TRBJ2-7; either TRBD1 or TRBD2 may fit D (5 bases each). Germline-derived CDR1 and CDR2 are LGHNA and YSLEER. The CDR3 loop spans 18 amino acids. CDR3 sequence reads: CAISQAVTGGHISYEQYF. CDR3 DNA sequence: TGCGCCATCAGCCAAGCTGTGACTGGGGGTCACATTAGCTACGAGCAGTATTTC.

This sequence joins TRBV5-6 and TRBJ1-6; D gene ambiguous. V was clipped by 0 bases and J by 10 bases, with 11 bases between them. CDR3 size: 14 residues. Per germline, CDR1 SGHDT and CDR2 YYEEEE. The CDR3 sequence: CASSLVILGSPLHF. DNA of the CDR3: TGTGCCAGCAGCTTGGTGATACTGGGATCACCCCTCCACTTT.

Worth noting for this clonotype: Since the CDR3 does not end with the conserved phenylalanine or tryptophan, this likely comes from a read error. The chain uses TRBV5-1 and TRBJ2-7; possible D gene TRBD2, 5 bases. The CDR3 extends over 15 amino acids. Germline-derived CDR1 and CDR2 are SGHRS and YFSETQ. The chain's CDR3 is CTSSSRADFVYEQYL. CDR3 DNA: TGCACCAGCAGCTCGAGGGCGGACTTCGTTTACGAGCAGTACTTG.

Worth noting for this clonotype: A much larger clone differs from this one at a single base, so this may be a read error. The V and J genes are TRBV9 and TRBJ1-1; tentative D call: TRBD1 (5 bases). The CDR3 totals 13 residues. CDR1 and CDR2 (germline): SGDLS, YYNGEE. Trimming removed 4 bases at V and 7 bases at J, with 14 bases between. The CDR3 here is CASSIGDEVEAFF. CDR3 DNA: TGTGCCAGCAGCATAGGGGACGAGGTTGAAGCTTTCTTT.

Notes on this clonotype: One junction end does not reproduce the germline sequence, and a read error may be involved. V and J are TRBV10-3 and TRBJ2-5; D remains ambiguous. CDR3 length equals 15 residues. Germline V gene sequence: CDR1 ENHRY, CDR2 SYGVKD. Here the CDR3 reads CAVSESVTKQETQYF. In DNA form, the CDR3 reads TGTGCCGTCAGTGAGTCGGTTACCAAACAAGAGACCCAGTACTTC.

The chain is built from TRBV5-1 and TRBJ2-5, with 8 positions matching TRBD2. V shed 0 bases and J 4 bases; nucleotides not matched to a gene: 26. The length of the CDR3 is 22 residues. Germline CDR1 reads SGHRS; CDR2 reads YFSETQ. CDR3 DNA: TGCGCCAGCAGCTTGGCCCCGACCAGCGCTAGCGGGTTCTGGGAGACGAGAGAGACCCAGTACTTC. It translates to CASSLAPTSASGFWETRETQYF.

Turning to this clonotype: The junction departs from the called germline gene at one end, perhaps through a read error. The V gene is TRBV10-3, the J gene TRBJ2-5; a weak D match, TRBD2 (5 bases). Germline CDR1 is ENHRY and CDR2 is SYGVKD. The CDR3 has 14 amino acids. CDR3 sequence: CAISDGVVQETQYF. CDR3 coding DNA: TGTGCCATAAGTGACGGGGTCGTACAAGAGACCCAATACTTC.

With regard to this clonotype: An end of the junction differs from the germline gene, which may be a read error. The V and J genes are TRBV4-1 and TRBJ1-4; D not resolved. Germline CDR1 MGHRA, CDR2 YSYEKL. The CDR3 runs 15 residues. The CDR3 DNA follows: TGCGCCAGCAGCAAAGTGCGGGGATCTAATGAAAAACCGTTTTTT. Protein: CASSKVRGSNEKPFF.

Notes on this clonotype: One end of the junction does not line up with germline, which may come from a read error. J is TRBJ2-7 and V is TRBV6-5; TRBD1 is a possible D gene (6 bases). Germline CDR1 is MNHEY and CDR2 is SVGAGI. The CDR3 sequence is 15 residues long. CDR3 nucleotides: TGTGCCAGCAGTTACAAGGACAGTAGCTCCTACGTGCAGTATTTC. It is translated as CASSYKDSSSYVQYF.

With regard to this clonotype: At one end the junction does not follow the germline gene, possibly because of a read error. V is TRBV10-3 and J is TRBJ1-3, with unresolved D. CDR1 and CDR2 from the germline V gene are ENHRY and SYGVKD. The CDR3 is 14 residues long. The CDR3 coding sequence is TGTGTCATCGGTGAGTCAGTTTATGGAAACACCATATATTTT. It translates to CVIGESVYGNTIYF.

For this clonotype: One end of the junction fails to match germline, which may point to a read error. CDR3 DNA: TGTGCCAGCAGTCCAGAAAGACAGCCGAACACCGGGGACCTGTTTTTT. Its protein is CASSPERQPNTGDLFF. The chain carries TRBV14 and TRBJ2-2, with D perhaps assigned TRBD1 or TRBD2 (5 bases each). The CDR3 totals 16 residues. Germline-derived CDR1 and CDR2 are SGHDN and FVKESK.

This clonotype was observed at least ten times. The missing conserved phenylalanine or tryptophan at the end of this CDR3 makes a read error likely. The chain recombines TRBV7-9 with TRBJ2-1; no firm D call. Germline values: CDR1 SEHNR, CDR2 FQNEAQ (reference sequence). The CDR3 totals 15 residues. CDR3 sequence reads: CASSPTESSYNGQFL. The CDR3, as DNA: TGTGCCAGCAGCCCCACGGAGAGCTCCTACAATGGGCAGTTCTTG.

This clonotype has a single count. This CDR3 fails to terminate in the conserved phenylalanine or tryptophan, so it likely reflects a read error. Because the CDR3's place on the DNA is in doubt, the DNA is left out and the CDR3 is given as listed by TCRdb. The chain uses TRBV11-1 and TRBJ2-7; no check of the table's D call, TRBD2, against the DNA was made. 13 amino acids form the CDR3, both terminal residues included. Per the germline V gene, CDR1 is SGHAT and CDR2 is FQDESV (reference sequence). This chain's CDR3 is CASSLGYLREQYY.

This chain connects TRBV4-3 to TRBJ2-3, with 12 bases lining up with TRBD2. Germline V CDR1 and CDR2: LGHNA, YSLEER. The CDR3 runs to 18 residues. CDR3: CTNSQEGLAGGPTDTQYF. The CDR3 nucleotides read TGCACCAACAGCCAAGAAGGTCTAGCGGGGGGGCCAACAGATACGCAGTATTTT.

This chain joins TRBV6-6 and TRBJ1-1; 11 bases are shared with TRBD1. The length of the CDR3 is 15 residues. CDR1 is MNHNY, CDR2 SVGAGI, per germline (reference sequence). CDR3: CGSSYSGQGGTEAFF. The CDR3 bases are TGTGGAAGCAGCTACTCGGGACAGGGGGGCACTGAAGCTTTCTTT.

A word on this clonotype: The CDR3 carries no conserved terminal phenylalanine or tryptophan, so it likely arises from a read error. The V and J genes are TRBV28 and TRBJ2-7; possibly TRBD1 for D (5 bases). The CDR3 extends over 13 amino acids. CDR1 MDHEN and CDR2 SYDVKM come from the germline V gene. The CDR3 loop is CAGSQQQGFEQYL. In DNA, the CDR3 is TGTGCCGGCAGCCAACAGCAGGGTTTCGAGCAGTACTTG.

Within the sample, this clonotype is large. This chain links TRBV29-1 with TRBJ2-1, with a possible D match to TRBD1 (6 bases). In germline, CDR1 is SQVTM, CDR2 ANQGSEA. V was clipped by 7 bases and J by 6 bases, with 19 bases between them. The CDR3 has 14 amino acids. The CDR3 DNA follows: TGCAGCGCCGCGACAGGAGTAAGTTCCAATGAGCAGTTCTTC. Translated, it gives CSAATGVSSNEQFF.

About this clonotype itself: An end of the junction differs from the germline gene, which may be a read error. The CDR3, as DNA: TGTGCCAGCTGTTACAAGGATAGCAGCTCCTACGAACAGTACTTC. It is translated as CASCYKDSSSYEQYF. The chain joins TRBV6-5 to TRBJ2-7; D is undetermined. The V gene's germline CDR1 is MNHEY and CDR2 SVGAGI. This CDR3 has 15 residues.

This chain uses TRBV29-1 with TRBJ2-1; no definite D call. V was pared by 7 bases and J by 9 bases, with 22 bases between. Germline V gene sequence: CDR1 SQVTM, CDR2 ANQGSEA. The CDR3 contains 14 residues. CDR3 DNA: TGCAGCGCTGCGGCAGGAGTAAGTTCCAGTGAGCAGTTCTTC. Residues: CSAAAGVSSSEQFF.

This clonotype was found once. The chain recombines TRBV12-3 or TRBV12-4 with TRBJ2-1; D may be TRBD2 (6 bases). Between the trimmed V and J ends, which lost 6 bases and 9 bases, there was a span of 21 bases. This CDR3 has 15 amino acids. CDR3 amino acids: CASSVSGSGGLEQFF. For the CDR3, the DNA is TGTGCCAGCAGCGTGTCCGGGAGTGGCGGACTTGAGCAGTTCTTC.

In regard to this clonotype: In this CDR3 the conserved last residue, phenylalanine or tryptophan, is missing, so a read error is likely. V and J are TRBV11-2 and TRBJ2-3; D is uncertain. Per the germline V gene, CDR1 is SGHAT and CDR2 is FQNNGV. The CDR3 length is 14 residues. The CDR3 nucleotides read TGTGCCAGTAGCTTAGCTTATAGCACTGATACGCAGTATTAT. It specifies CASSLAYSTDTQYY.

In regard to this clonotype: The conserved phenylalanine or tryptophan normally closing the CDR3 is absent here, so this likely arose from a read error. No DNA is shown, since the ends of the CDR3 on it are uncertain; the CDR3 is the one TCRdb lists. V and J are TRBV10-3 and TRBJ1-3. The CDR3 comprises 14 residues, both ends counted. Per germline, CDR1 ENHRY and CDR2 SYGVKD. The CDR3 loop is CAISESVSGNTIFS.

As regards this clonotype: The germline gene is not matched at one end of the junction; a read error may be the cause. The chain recombines TRBV4-3 with TRBJ2-7; possible D gene TRBD2, 6 bases. The CDR3 covers 18 residues. The V gene's germline CDR1 is LGHNA and CDR2 YSLEER. The CDR3 loop reads CPSSQAVTRGHISYEQYF. The CDR3, as DNA: TGCCCCAGCAGCCAAGCTGTGACGCGGGGTCACATTAGCTACGAACAGTACTTC.